The 9 T cell receptor beta chains listed next were all sequenced from one sample in a study of blood T cell repertoires in COVID-19 (TCRdb year 2020). The library was made by the immunoSEQ multiplex PCR assay. TCRdb mirrors the immuneACCESS table, restricted to in-frame sequences. Some clones are absent from its copies; in checked studies, under half trace to an unresolved V gene, and the reason for the others is unknown. This sample has over 150,000 clones in its table, and 82% of those were observed once. Approximately 12% of the sample belongs to the ten largest clones. The sample was PBMCs or T cells enriched from blood (not recorded which). The receptors originated from a man aged 40-49 years who had recovered from COVID-19.

The gene calls are TRBV7-9 and TRBJ1-1; 7 bases agree with TRBD1. CDR3 length equals 17 residues. The V gene's germline CDR1 is SEHNR and CDR2 FQNEAQ (reference sequence). The ends lost 2 bases at V and 0 bases at J; junction bases unmatched: 9. The CDR3 sequence: CASSLLRDSLMNTEAFF. DNA of the CDR3: TGTGCCAGCAGCTTACTCCGGGACAGCCTAATGAACACTGAAGCTTTCTTT. The full variable domain, with the rest looked up from reference TRBV7-9 and TRBJ1-1, is DTGVSQNPRHKITKRGQNVTFRCDPISEHNRLYWYRQTLGQGPEFLTYFQNEAQLEKSRLLSDRFSAERPKGSFSTLEIQRTEQGDSAMYLCASSLLRDSLMNTEAFFGQGTRLTVV.

This CDR3 is CASSEDRVQYF. For the CDR3, the DNA is TGTGCCAGCAGCGAAGACAGGGTCCAGTATTTT. This sequence joins TRBV7-3 and TRBJ2-3; 7 bases are shared with TRBD1. Germline V gives CDR1 SGHTA, CDR2 FQGTGA. V shed 5 bases and J 12 bases; nucleotides not matched to a gene: 5. The CDR3 length is 11 residues. Supplemented by reference TRBV7-3 and TRBJ2-3, the full variable domain reads GAGVSQTPSNKVTEKGKYVELRCDPISGHTALYWYRQSLGQGPEFLIYFQGTGAADDSGLPNDRFFAVRPEGSVSTLKIQRTERGDSAVYLCASSEDRVQYFGPGTRLTVL.

The CDR3 bases are TGTGCCAGCAGCGACCAACAGCCTGGGGCCAACGTCCTGACTTTC. Protein product: CASSDQQPGANVLTF. The chain is built from TRBV9 and TRBJ2-6; D not resolved. Per germline, CDR1 SGDLS and CDR2 YYNGEE. Trimming cost V 3 bases and J 2 bases, with 9 bases left between them. The CDR3 covers 15 residues.

Only a few counts were recorded for this clone. CDR3 sequence: CASSPGTGELFF. CDR3 nucleotide sequence: TGTGCCAGCTCTCCGGGGACCGGGGAGCTGTTTTTT. V is TRBV18 and J is TRBJ2-2; D perhaps matches TRBD2 (5 bases). Germline CDR1 reads KGHSH; CDR2 reads LQKENI. V was shortened by 6 bases and J by 5 bases, with 7 bases between the two germline ends. This CDR3 comprises 12 residues. The full variable domain, in which reference TRBV18 and TRBJ2-2 provide the parts outside the CDR3, is NAGVMQNPRHLVRRRGQEARLRCSPMKGHSHVYWYRQLPEEGLKFMVYLQKENIIDESGMPKERFSAEFPKEGPSILRIQQVVRGDSAAYFCASSPGTGELFFGEGSRLTVL.

The chain is built from TRBV19 and TRBJ2-3; D possibly corresponds to TRBD2 (6 bases). Trimming removed 5 bases at V and 1 base at J, with 10 bases between. CDR3 length: 14 residues. Germline CDR1 reads LNHDA; CDR2 reads SQIVND (reference sequence). CDR3 sequence: CASSPKRGTDTQYF. CDR3 in DNA: TGTGCCAGTAGTCCTAAGCGGGGCACAGATACGCAGTATTTT.

The V call is TRBV5-4, the J call TRBJ2-5, with a possible D match to TRBD2 (5 bases). This CDR3 has 14 amino acids. Trimming stripped 4 bases from V and 4 bases from J, with 14 bases between. Germline CDR1 SGHNT, CDR2 YYREEE (reference sequence). The CDR3 bases are TGTGCCAGCAGCCCCAGTGGGAGTCGAGAGACCCAGTACTTC. Translating it yields CASSPSGSRETQYF. The full variable domain, in which reference TRBV5-4 and TRBJ2-5 provide the parts outside the CDR3, is ETGVTQSPTHLIKTRGQQVTLRCSSQSGHNTVSWYQQALGQGPQFIFQYYREEENGRGNFPPRFSGLQFPNYSSELNVNALELDDSALYLCASSPSGSRETQYFGPGTRLLVL.

This clone was seen a handful of times. The rearrangement links TRBV5-6 to TRBJ2-3; 11 bases are a match to TRBD2. The CDR3 has 16 amino acids. Germline loops: CDR1 SGHDT, CDR2 YYEEEE. Germline trimming cut 2 bases from V and 0 bases from J; bases unmatched to any gene: 2. CDR3 protein: CASSFGTSGSTDTQYF. The CDR3 DNA follows: TGTGCCAGCAGCTTTGGGACTAGCGGTAGCACAGATACGCAGTATTTT. The complete variable domain, with remaining parts taken from reference TRBV5-6 and TRBJ2-3, reads DAGVTQSPTHLIKTRGQQVTLRCSPKSGHDTVSWYQQALGQGPQFIFQYYEEEERQRGNFPDRFSGHQFPNYSSELNVNALLLGDSALYLCASSFGTSGSTDTQYFGPGTRLTVL.

This clone occurred many times. This rearrangement joins TRBV4-3 to TRBJ1-3, with unresolved D. The CDR3 extends over 14 amino acids. Germline V gene data show CDR1 as LGHNA and CDR2 as YSLEER. V was cut by 5 bases and J by 0 bases, with 8 bases left in between. The chain's CDR3 is CASSSGSSGNTIYF. The CDR3, as DNA: TGCGCCAGCAGCTCAGGTTCCTCTGGAAACACCATATATTTT.

The chain carries TRBV21-1 and TRBJ2-5; the D call in the table, TRBD2, was not verified against the DNA. TRBV21-1 is a recognized pseudogene. The CDR3 has 14 residues. DNA for the CDR3: TGTGCCAGCAGCTTAGCGGGAGGTCGGGAGACCCAGTACTTC. It yields the protein CASSLAGGRETQYF.